The 5 T cell receptor beta chains below come from one sample, sequenced in a study of cytomegalovirus exposure and HLA in healthy donors. 60 Vbeta and 13 Jbeta primers were used in PCR. Libraries were prepared by immunoSEQ multiplex PCR; TCRdb keeps only in-frame clonotypes and omits some of them. This sample's table has approximately 110,000 clones. Material for sequencing was PBMCs. The receptors were sampled from a middle-aged man in good health and CMV-seronegative.

This chain links TRBV6-1 with TRBJ1-6, with a possible D match to TRBD1 (6 bases). Germline CDR1 is MNHNS and CDR2 is SASEGT. CDR3 length: 13 amino acids. The V and J ends lost 9 bases and 2 bases respectively, with 8 bases between them. This CDR3 is CASGQTYNSPLHF. DNA for the CDR3: TGTGCCAGTGGACAGACCTATAATTCACCCCTCCACTTT.

V is TRBV15 and J is TRBJ1-1; D not resolved. V lost 3 bases and J 7 bases, leaving 12 bases between the germline ends. The germline V gene encodes CDR1 LNHNV and CDR2 YYDKDF (reference sequence). This CDR3 has 13 residues. The CDR3 here is CATSSQNGLEAFF. CDR3 nucleotides: TGTGCCACCAGCAGTCAAAACGGACTTGAAGCTTTCTTT. The whole variable domain, filled in from reference TRBV15 and TRBJ1-1, reads DAMVIQNPRYQVTQFGKPVTLSCSQTLNHNVMYWYQQKSSQAPKLLFHYYDKDFNNEADTPDNFQSRRPNTSFCFLDIRSPGLGDTAMYLCATSSQNGLEAFFGQGTRLTVV.

V gene TRBV28 combines with J gene TRBJ2-1; 15 bases are a match to TRBD2. CDR3 size: 21 residues. Germline CDR1 and CDR2: MDHEN and SYDVKM. V lost 4 bases to trimming and J lost 9 bases; unmatched junction nucleotides: 22. The CDR3, as DNA: TGTGCCAGCAGTTCGGTATGGCAGGGGCTAAGGACTAGCGGGAGGGCCGGTGAGCAGTTCTTC. Translated: CASSSVWQGLRTSGRAGEQFF.

For the CDR3, the DNA is TGTGCCTGGAGCGGGGGAAAAGCAACTAATGAAAAACTGTTTTTT. This translates into CAWSGGKATNEKLFF. The gene calls are TRBV30 and TRBJ1-4; tentative D call: TRBD1 (5 bases). Germline V lookup: CDR1 GTSNPN, CDR2 SVGIG (reference sequence). The CDR3 length is 15 residues. V was pared by 3 bases and J by 0 bases, with 11 bases between.

As for this clone: The same CDR3 can be traced to other DNA sequences in this sample. The chain has TRBV19 and TRBJ1-5, with 8 bases aligning to TRBD1. Germline V gene data show CDR1 as LNHDA and CDR2 as SQIVND (reference sequence). This CDR3 is 14 amino acids long. The junction had 2 bases not matched to a gene; V was cut back by 3 bases and J by 4 bases. In nucleotides, the CDR3 is TGTGCCAGTAGTATCACAGGGGGGAATCAGCCCCAGCATTTT. Encoded protein: CASSITGGNQPQHF.